Listed here are 16 T cell receptor beta chains from one sample, sequenced in a study of CD8 T cells in ankylosing spondylitis. Each CDR3 protein is one row after TCRdb ran MiXCR on the 5' RACE reads. In the table there are around 330,000 distinct CDR3 sequences, around a tenth of which are singletons. The specimen sequenced was blood, either unsorted or a sorted T cell fraction (not recorded which). All receptors come from a female donor with ankylosing spondylitis or in good health (not recorded which).

This clonotype was detected many times. Here the CDR3 reads CSARGQGTYTEAFF. As DNA, the CDR3 is TGCAGTGCTAGAGGGCAGGGGACCTACACTGAAGCTTTCTTT. This sequence joins TRBV20-1 and TRBJ1-1; perhaps TRBD1 as D (6 bases). Trimming stripped 1 base from V and 3 bases from J, with 12 bases between. CDR1 and CDR2 (germline): DFQATT, SNEGSKA (reference sequence). The CDR3 extends over 14 amino acids.

In its sample, this clonotype was seen many times. The chain combines TRBV5-1 with TRBJ2-3; 8 positions match TRBD1. The CDR3 runs 14 residues. The ends lost 4 bases at V and 4 bases at J; junction bases unmatched: 5. Germline V gives CDR1 SGHRS, CDR2 YFSETQ. As DNA, the CDR3 is TGCGCCAGCAGCATAGACAGGGGTGCAGATACGCAGTATTTT. Protein sequence: CASSIDRGADTQYF.

There are a few counts of this clonotype. This chain uses TRBV7-9 with TRBJ2-3, with D tentatively TRBD1 (6 bases). CDR1 is SEHNR, CDR2 FQNEAQ, per germline (reference sequence). The CDR3 is 15 amino acids. Trimming stripped 5 bases from V and 12 bases from J, with 24 bases between. Here the CDR3 DNA reads TGTGCCAGCAGCCCAGACGGTTCAGGGGCAGTCCCCCAGTATTTT. Translated, it gives CASSPDGSGAVPQYF.

The V gene is TRBV6-1, the J gene TRBJ2-2; no clear D gene. The CDR3 covers 14 residues. In germline, CDR1 is MNHNS, CDR2 SASEGT. Trimming removed 6 bases from V and 0 bases from J, with 8 bases in between. CDR3 in amino acids: CASRARTNTGELFF. The DNA of the CDR3 is TGTGCCAGCAGGGCCAGGACGAACACCGGGGAGCTGTTTTTT.

This clonotype was detected ten times or more. The chain is built from TRBV28 and TRBJ2-7; 8 positions match TRBD2. The V segment lost 6 bases and the J segment 0 bases; nucleotides outside the gene matches: 4. This CDR3 has 14 amino acids. Germline values: CDR1 MDHEN, CDR2 SYDVKM. The CDR3 nucleotides are TGTGCCAGCAGGTCGGGAGGGCGCTCCTACGAGCAGTACTTC. It yields the protein CASRSGGRSYEQYF.

The sample holds a few counts of this clonotype. The J gene is TRBJ1-5, the V gene TRBV20-1; D gene ambiguous. Germline V gene lookup returns CDR1 DFQATT and CDR2 SNEGSKA (reference sequence). Trimming removed 0 bases at V and 0 bases at J, with 12 bases between. This CDR3 contains 16 residues. In nucleotides, the CDR3 is TGCAGTGCTAGAGACCATGGACGGACTAGCAATCAGCCCCAGCATTTT. Its translation: CSARDHGRTSNQPQHF.

Ten or more counts support this clonotype. V usage is TRBV7-8 and J usage is TRBJ1-1; D remains ambiguous. V was trimmed by 0 bases and J by 2 bases, leaving 16 bases between them. CDR3 length equals 17 residues. Germline V CDR1 and CDR2: SGHVS, FQNEAQ. CDR3 protein: CASSLALTASGNTEAFF. The DNA of the CDR3 is TGTGCCAGCAGCTTAGCGCTAACAGCCTCGGGAAACACTGAAGCTTTCTTT.

This clonotype was observed at least ten times. The chain is built from TRBV20-1 and TRBJ2-5; 7 bases are shared with TRBD1. Germline assignment: CDR1 DFQATT and CDR2 SNEGSKA (reference sequence). This CDR3 has 13 residues. Germline trimming cut 6 bases from V and 6 bases from J; bases unmatched to any gene: 10. The chain's CDR3 is CSALRQGGKTQYF. CDR3 nucleotide sequence: TGCAGTGCACTACGACAGGGCGGAAAGACCCAGTACTTC.

CDR3 loop: CASSPAGGSGGQPQHF. The CDR3 DNA reads TGTGCCAGCAGTCCAGCAGGGGGCAGTGGGGGTCAGCCCCAGCATTTT. This chain uses TRBV6-1 with TRBJ1-5, with 8 bases lining up with TRBD1. CDR1 is MNHNS and CDR2 is SASEGT in the germline V gene. V lost 5 bases and J lost 6; bases outside the gene matches: 12. The CDR3 totals 16 residues.

This clonotype was picked up a small number of times. V is TRBV20-1 and J is TRBJ2-1; TRBD2 might be the D (5 bases). Germline assignment: CDR1 DFQATT and CDR2 SNEGSKA (reference sequence). V was pared by 5 bases and J by 2 bases, with 13 bases between. The CDR3 runs 14 residues. CDR3 sequence reads: CSAVPGSTYNEQFF. In DNA, the CDR3 is TGCAGTGCTGTCCCGGGATCAACCTACAATGAGCAGTTCTTC.

This clonotype was counted a few times. The chain carries TRBV12-3 or TRBV12-4 and TRBJ1-1; 7 positions match TRBD1. Trimming took 2 bases from V and 3 from J; bases not matched to a gene: 3. This CDR3 spans 14 amino acids. The CDR3 bases are TGTGCCAGCAGTTTAAGGGGGCGATACACTGAAGCTTTCTTT. Amino acids: CASSLRGRYTEAFF.

This clonotype was detected ten times or more. The V call is TRBV5-1, the J call TRBJ2-7, with no clear D. The V end was cut by 4 bases, the J end by 9 bases, with 14 bases between. CDR3 size: 12 residues. Germline values: CDR1 SGHRS, CDR2 YFSETQ. For the CDR3, the DNA is TGCGCCAGCAGCCCGGACCGTCCAGTGCAGTACTTC. Protein product: CASSPDRPVQYF.

This clonotype was counted ten times or more. The rearrangement joins TRBV6-1 to TRBJ1-5, with 10 bases identical to TRBD1. This CDR3 has 18 residues. CDR1 is MNHNS, CDR2 SASEGT, per germline. The trim removed 5 bases at V and 0 bases at J, leaving 10 bases unmatched. The CDR3 DNA reads as TGTGCCAGCAGTAAACCCTCCGGGACAGGGGTTAGCAATCAGCCCCAGCATTTT. Translation: CASSKPSGTGVSNQPQHF.

There are a few counts of this clonotype. J is TRBJ2-1 and V is TRBV5-1, with 8 nucleotides matching TRBD1. V shed 4 bases and J 4 bases; nucleotides not matched to a gene: 4. CDR1 and CDR2 from the germline V gene are SGHRS and YFSETQ. This CDR3 is 14 amino acids long. The CDR3 spells CASSPQGGYNEQFF. CDR3 nucleotides: TGCGCCAGCAGCCCACAGGGGGGTTACAATGAGCAGTTCTTC. The full variable domain, its missing parts supplied by reference TRBV5-1 and TRBJ2-1, is KAGVTQTPRYLIKTRGQQVTLSCSPISGHRSVSWYQQTPGQGLQFLFEYFSETQRNKGNFPGRFSGRQFSNSRSEMNVSTLELGDSALYLCASSPQGGYNEQFFGPGTRLTVL.

In this sample, this clonotype turned up many times. The chain joins TRBV24-1 to TRBJ2-1, with 7 bases fitting TRBD2. The V gene end was trimmed by 9 bases and the J gene end by 4 bases; junction bases not matched to a gene: 11. The CDR3 extends over 15 amino acids. CDR1 and CDR2 from the germline V gene are KGHDR and SFDVKD. CDR3 protein: CATREGGPGYNEQFF. CDR3 coding DNA: TGTGCCACCCGAGAGGGAGGGCCCGGGTACAATGAGCAGTTCTTC.

This clonotype counts as medium-sized. V gene TRBV20-1 combines with J gene TRBJ2-1; D might be TRBD2 (6 bases). Per the germline V gene, CDR1 is DFQATT and CDR2 is SNEGSKA (reference sequence). V was cut by 0 bases and J by 0 bases, with 9 bases left in between. This CDR3 contains 15 residues. DNA of the CDR3: TGCAGTGCTAGAGATTGGCGGGACTCCTACAATGAGCAGTTCTTC. The encoded protein is CSARDWRDSYNEQFF.